Listed below are T cell receptor beta chains from one sample, sequenced in a study of cytomegalovirus exposure and HLA in healthy donors. Generated by immunoSEQ multiplex PCR, the TCRdb table keeps only in-frame clones and is missing some. The data hold about 140,000 clones, with over 75% observed a single time. Sample: PBMCs. The receptors come from a man aged 45-65 years in good health and CMV-seronegative. Each CDR3 is given with its conserved first and last residue. The D gene is left open where the match is weak. Size is stated for part of the rows, as once, few or many counts, or as a class when the clone is expanded.

V,size,J,D,CDR3,DNA
TRBV28,-,TRBJ1-1,-,CASSTRARGTEAFF,TGTGCCAGCAGTACCAGGGCCCGAGGAACTGAAGCTTTCTTT
TRBV2,-,TRBJ2-7,TRBD1,CASTPQGTDFSYEQYF,TGTGCCAGCACCCCCCAGGGGACAGACTTTTCCTACGAGCAGTACTTC
TRBV19,few,TRBJ1-5,-,CASSITGTGNQPQHF,TGTGCCAGTAGTATTACAGGGACCGGCAATCAGCCCCAGCATTTT
TRBV30,-,TRBJ1-3,TRBD1,CAWSLGQWGGNTIYF,TGTGCCTGGAGTCTGGGACAGTGGGGCGGAAACACCATATATTTT
TRBV2,-,TRBJ2-7,-,CASSLTYEQYF,TGTGCCAGCAGCCTTACATACGAGCAGTACTTC
TRBV23-1,-,TRBJ1-6,-,CASSPTANSPLHF,TGCGCCAGCAGTCCTACAGCTAATTCACCCCTCCACTTT
TRBV29-1,once,TRBJ1-1,-,CSVTGQSGTEAFF,TGCAGCGTGACAGGACAGTCCGGCACTGAAGCTTTCTTT
TRBV27,-,TRBJ2-1,-,CASSLKPLKNEQFF,TGTGCCAGCAGTTTAAAACCACTAAAGAATGAGCAGTTCTTC
TRBV5-4,-,TRBJ1-2,-,CASSIRDNRGYTF,TGTGCCAGCAGCATCCGGGACAATCGTGGCTACACCTTC
TRBV28,-,TRBJ2-7,-,CASSPPLITRYEQYF,TGTGCCAGCAGCCCCCCACTAATTACACGCTACGAGCAGTACTTC